These 18 T cell receptor beta chains originate from one sample sequenced in a study of T cells after yellow fever vaccination. One entry per CDR3 protein results from TCRdb running MiXCR on the 5' RACE reads. The sample shows over 300,000 distinct CDR3 sequences, 4.1% of them seen only once. Sequenced material: PBMCs, taken 5 days after the yellow fever booster vaccination. The receptors were gathered from a man younger than 30 who received the YFV17D yellow fever vaccine.

This chain uses TRBV12-3 or TRBV12-4 with TRBJ1-2; a possible D gene is TRBD1 (5 bases). The CDR3 contains 15 residues. V dropped 1 base and J dropped 5 bases, with 14 bases sitting between them. CDR3: CASSLGGQGPYGYTF. The CDR3 region has the DNA TGTGCCAGCAGTTTAGGCGGCCAGGGTCCGTATGGCTACACCTTC.

This clonotype was seen at least ten times. J is TRBJ1-2 and V is TRBV12-3 or TRBV12-4, with 7 bases identical to TRBD1. The ends lost 4 bases at V and 5 bases at J; junction bases unmatched: 4. The CDR3 is 13 amino acids. In DNA, the CDR3 is TGTGCCAGCAGTTCTGGGACAGCGTATGGCTACACCTTC. Translated, it gives CASSSGTAYGYTF.

This clonotype was counted between two and nine times. The chain recombines TRBV15 with TRBJ1-5, with D hard to call. Trimming took off 6 bases at V and 5 bases at J, with 17 bases between the two ends. CDR1 is LNHNV, CDR2 YYDKDF, per germline (reference sequence). There are 15 residues in the CDR3. Here the CDR3 DNA reads TGTGCCACCAGTGCGAGTCAGCTGGGCGATCAGCCCCAGCATTTT. Protein: CATSASQLGDQPQHF.

This clonotype was found a few times. The chain carries TRBV7-9 and TRBJ2-1; no firm D call. The CDR3 covers 15 residues. The ends were cut back, 5 bases at V and 4 bases at J, with 15 bases in the middle. Germline-derived CDR1 and CDR2 are SEHNR and FQNEAQ (reference sequence). The CDR3 sequence: CASSPATSAYNEQFF. The CDR3 DNA follows: TGTGCCAGCAGCCCAGCCACATCGGCGTACAATGAGCAGTTCTTC.

This clonotype came up many times. The chain joins TRBV7-2 to TRBJ2-5; 11 bases are shared with TRBD2. Trimming took 0 bases from V and 1 from J; bases not matched to a gene: 1. The CDR3 sequence is 16 residues long. Germline V gene data show CDR1 as SGHTA and CDR2 as FQGNSA. CDR3 DNA: TGTGCCAGCAGCTTAGCGACTAGCGGGGTCCAAGAGACCCAGTACTTC. This codes for CASSLATSGVQETQYF. Complete variable domain (other parts from reference TRBV7-2 and TRBJ2-5): GAGVSQSPSNKVTEKGKDVELRCDPISGHTALYWYRQSLGQGLEFLIYFQGNSAPDKSGLPSDRFSAERTGGSVSTLTIQRTQQEDSAVYLCASSLATSGVQETQYFGPGTRLLVL.

This clonotype was counted a few times. The chain carries TRBV4-2 and TRBJ2-5; 9 bases are shared with TRBD2. CDR1 is LGHNA and CDR2 is YNFKEQ in the germline V gene. CDR3 length: 15 residues. V lost 5 bases, J lost 5 bases, and 9 bases stayed unmatched. CDR3 region: CASSLLGGGAETQYF. CDR3 nucleotide sequence: TGTGCCAGCAGCTTACTGGGCGGGGGGGCGGAGACCCAGTACTTC.

This clonotype was seen repeatedly, ten times or more. The chain uses TRBV6-2 or TRBV6-3 and TRBJ1-1; TRBD1 aligns across 7 bases. Losses at the gene ends were 5 bases for V and 3 bases for J; bases not matched to a gene: 9. The length of the CDR3 is 15 residues. Germline-derived CDR1 and CDR2 are MNHEY and SVGEGT. The CDR3 DNA reads TGTGCCAGCAGTCAGCGGGACGACAGGGACACTGAAGCTTTCTTT. This encodes CASSQRDDRDTEAFF.

The rearrangement links TRBV15 to TRBJ1-4; tentatively, D is TRBD1 (5 bases). V was shortened by 3 bases and J by 3 bases, with 17 bases between the two germline ends. The CDR3 has 17 amino acids. CDR1 is LNHNV, CDR2 YYDKDF, per germline (reference sequence). CDR3 nucleotides: TGTGCCACCAGCAGTTTAAACGCCGGGACCGCTAATGAAAAACTGTTTTTT. It codes for CATSSLNAGTANEKLFF.

At least ten counts were recorded for this clonotype. The V call is TRBV18, the J call TRBJ2-3; D is uncertain. The CDR3 consists of 13 residues. Germline CDR1 is KGHSH and CDR2 is LQKENI. The germline V and J ends were trimmed by 3 bases and 0 bases, with 4 bases remaining between them. Here the CDR3 DNA reads TGTGCCAGCTCACCGGACAGCACAGATACGCAGTATTTT. Its protein is CASSPDSTDTQYF.

This clonotype was seen more than once but under ten times. V is TRBV3-2 and J is TRBJ2-5; the table's TRBD1 call for D was not verified on the DNA. TRBV3-2 is flagged as a pseudogene. This CDR3 is built from 17 residues. The CDR3 region is CASSQPKLGHQEETQYF. CDR3 DNA: TGTGCCAGCAGCCAACCAAAACTGGGACACCAAGAAGAGACCCAGTACTTC.

The V gene is TRBV6-2 or TRBV6-3, the J gene TRBJ2-7; 7 nucleotides align to TRBD1. The CDR3 is made up of 16 amino acids. From germline, CDR1 is MNHEY and CDR2 SVGEGT. Germline trimming cut 0 bases from V and 3 bases from J; bases unmatched to any gene: 8. The CDR3 loop is CASSYSGGQVNYEQYV. The CDR3 DNA follows: TGTGCCAGCAGTTACTCCGGCGGACAGGTTAACTACGAGCAGTACGTC.

The sample holds a few counts of this clonotype. CDR3: CARGNGIYEQYF. The CDR3 region has the DNA TGTGCCAGGGGAAACGGGATCTACGAGCAGTACTTC. This chain links TRBV2 with TRBJ2-7, with D possibly matching TRBD2 (5 bases). The CDR3 is 12 residues long. Germline assignment: CDR1 SNHLY and CDR2 FYNNEI. V lost 9 bases and J lost 3, with 12 bases in between.

This clonotype was seen more than once but under ten times. The chain is built from TRBV24-1 and TRBJ2-7; 10 nucleotides agree with TRBD1. Germline V lookup: CDR1 KGHDR, CDR2 SFDVKD. The CDR3 is 16 amino acids. V dropped 4 bases and J dropped 4; count of bases not matched to a gene: 9. The CDR3 coding sequence is TGTGCCACCAGTGACCACCCTGACAGGGGGCGATACGAGCAGTACGTC. Translated, it gives CATSDHPDRGRYEQYV.

Many counts were recorded for this clonotype. The DNA is left out, because the CDR3 cannot be placed on it with certainty; the CDR3 is given as TCRdb lists it. V is TRBV28 and J is TRBJ2-4; TRBD1 is the table's D call, not checked against the DNA. Germline V gives CDR1 MDHEN, CDR2 SYDVKM. With termini counted, the CDR3 has 14 amino acids. The CDR3 loop reads CASSSSGQGHIQYF.

This chain uses TRBV28 with TRBJ1-5, with a tentative D call TRBD1 (5 bases). The germline gives CDR1 MDHEN, CDR2 SYDVKM. This CDR3 has 15 amino acids. The ends were cut back, 1 base at V and 2 bases at J, with 9 bases in the middle. CDR3 region: CASSLFPGGNQPQHF. The CDR3 coding sequence is TGTGCCAGCAGTTTATTCCCGGGGGGCAATCAGCCCCAGCATTTT.

This clonotype was picked up a small number of times. The gene calls are TRBV9 and TRBJ1-6, with a tentative D call TRBD1 (6 bases). The V gene's germline CDR1 is SGDLS and CDR2 YYNGEE. The CDR3 is 14 residues long. Trimming cost V 3 bases and J 12 bases, with 16 bases left between them. The CDR3 protein is CASSATGTPKPLHF. CDR3 sequence (DNA): TGTGCCAGCAGCGCGACCGGGACACCTAAACCCCTCCACTTT.

This clonotype was detected a few times. J is TRBJ2-5 and V is TRBV7-9, with D hard to call. CDR3 length: 13 amino acids. Germline CDR1 SEHNR, CDR2 FQNEAQ (reference sequence). Trimming stripped 5 bases from V and 7 bases from J, with 14 bases between. The CDR3: CASSNGEAMTQYF. CDR3 in DNA: TGTGCCAGCAGCAATGGAGAGGCAATGACCCAGTACTTC.

The chain uses TRBV6-1 and TRBJ2-7; D is unresolved. V was cut by 0 bases and J by 2 bases, with 8 bases left in between. There are 14 residues in the CDR3. The V gene's germline CDR1 is MNHNS and CDR2 SASEGT. In DNA, the CDR3 is TGTGCCAGCAGTGAAGCCGCAGGTACCTACGAGCAGTACTTC. This gives the protein CASSEAAGTYEQYF.